The text below deals with one TCR beta chain. Its antigen remains unknown. Here immunoSEQ multiplex PCR was the method, and the copy in TCRdb shows in-frame clones only, minus some. The sample records tens of thousands of clones, 60% to 80% being singletons. The data belong to a study of PD-1 blockade in classical Hodgkin lymphoma. General study points: At baseline, newly diagnosed patients reportedly showed less TCR diversity than healthy donors. Excluded were patients who started nivolumab under 1 year after ASCT, a group that had lower diversity.

Stated time point: cycle 4 day 1 (C4D1), after five to seven weeks of nivolumab. Exposure to brentuximab vedotin varied, and each patient had relapsed following autologous stem cell transplantation. V was trimmed by 5 bases and J by 4 bases, leaving 5 bases between them. The CDR3 sequence is 11 residues long. The germline V gene encodes CDR1 MNHEY and CDR2 SVGAGI. The chain has TRBV6-5 and TRBJ2-5; D call uncertain. The sequence derives from a human donor with classical Hodgkin lymphoma. The sequences come from peripheral blood mononuclear cells (PBMCs), collected before the fourth cycle of nivolumab. CDR3 amino acids: CASSESETQYF. CDR3 nucleotide sequence: TGTGCCAGCAGTGAATCAGAGACCCAGTACTTC.